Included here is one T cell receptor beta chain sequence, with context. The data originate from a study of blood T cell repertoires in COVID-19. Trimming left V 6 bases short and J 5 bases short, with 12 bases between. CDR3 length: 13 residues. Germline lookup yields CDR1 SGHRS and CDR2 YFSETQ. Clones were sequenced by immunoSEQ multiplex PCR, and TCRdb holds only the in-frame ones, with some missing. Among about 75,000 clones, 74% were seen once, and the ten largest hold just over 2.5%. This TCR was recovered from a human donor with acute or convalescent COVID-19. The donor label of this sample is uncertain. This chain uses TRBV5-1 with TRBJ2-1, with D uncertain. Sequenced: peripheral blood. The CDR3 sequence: CASTERSNNEQFF. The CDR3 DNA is TGCGCCAGCACCGAGAGGTCGAACAATGAGCAGTTCTTC.